The sequence of this T cell receptor beta chain was determined in a study of technical replicates of blood from a few donors. The V and J ends lost 7 bases and 5 bases, in that order; junction bases with no gene match: 6. Germline-derived CDR1 and CDR2 are SNHLY and FYNNEI. CDR3 size: 14 residues. Sequencing used immunoSEQ multiplex PCR; TCRdb keeps in-frame clones, though not all of them. The sample contains about 94,000 clones, nearly 97% of which appear only once. Material for sequencing was T cells isolated from PBMCs. The TCR sequence derives from a human donor in good health. The chain uses TRBV2 and TRBJ1-4, with 8 nucleotides matching TRBD1. The CDR3 protein is CASKQGVKNEKLFF. In nucleotides, the CDR3 is TGTGCCAGCAAACAGGGGGTGAAGAATGAAAAACTGTTTTTT.